The source of this T cell receptor beta chain is a study of cytomegalovirus exposure and HLA in healthy donors. Primers for the PCR totalled 60 Vbeta and 13 Jbeta. Sequenced by immunoSEQ multiplex PCR; TCRdb stores in-frame clones only, minus some. The table includes approximately 120,000 clones, roughly 79% detected once. The CDR3 spans 14 residues. The V and J ends lost 1 base and 5 bases respectively, with 9 bases between them. The germline V gene has CDR1 SNHLY and CDR2 FYNNEI. General observations from the study: Highly shared variants forming one cluster were likely a sequencing artifact.

This clone was recorded a few times. Its antigen is currently unknown. Nominally healthy donors provided the samples, though records likely missed some immune exposures. V is TRBV2 and J is TRBJ2-1; D possibly corresponds to TRBD1 (5 bases). Sequenced material: PBMCs. This TCR derives from a woman aged 45-60 years in good health and CMV-seropositive. The CDR3 DNA follows: TGTGCCAGCAGTGAAGTTCCAGGGAACAATGAGCAGTTCTTC. Translation: CASSEVPGNNEQFF.